Below are 29 T cell receptor beta chains sequenced from a single sample in a study of blood T cell repertoires in COVID-19. The protocol was immunoSEQ multiplex PCR, while the TCRdb copy is restricted to in-frame clones and leaves out a portion. Found here are 200,000 or so clones, 80% to 90% of them singletons; the top ten hold over 3%. The sequenced sample was PBMCs or T cells enriched from blood (not recorded which). The receptor set was obtained from a woman in her thirties or forties with acute COVID-19.

This rearrangement joins TRBV9 to TRBJ1-1; D is unresolved. With 4 bases removed from V and 1 base from J, the gap between germline ends came to 8 bases. Germline V CDR1 and CDR2: SGDLS, YYNGEE. The CDR3 runs 13 residues. Here the CDR3 reads CASSRGGNTEAFF. The CDR3 DNA is TGTGCCAGCAGCCGAGGCGGGAACACTGAAGCTTTCTTT.

The CDR3 coding sequence is TGTGCCAGCAGCGTAAATACGGGATCCTACAATGAGCAGTTCTTC. Translation gives CASSVNTGSYNEQFF. This chain uses TRBV9 with TRBJ2-1; TRBD2 is a possible D gene (5 bases). The CDR3 has 15 amino acids. CDR1 is SGDLS and CDR2 is YYNGEE in the germline V gene. The V end was cut by 1 base, the J end by 1 base, with 9 bases between.

The chain is built from TRBV2 and TRBJ1-6; the D gene is possibly TRBD1 (6 bases). The germline V gene has CDR1 SNHLY and CDR2 FYNNEI. This CDR3 spans 15 amino acids. V lost 2 bases, J lost 7 bases, and 12 bases lay in between. CDR3 bases: TGTGCCAGCAGTGAATACGGGACAACGAATTCACCCCTCCACTTT. Its protein is CASSEYGTTNSPLHF.

This chain joins TRBV4-3 and TRBJ2-3, with TRBD1 matching 10 bases. The germline V gene encodes CDR1 LGHNA and CDR2 YSLEER. The CDR3 consists of 17 residues. The V gene end was trimmed by 5 bases and the J gene end by 6 bases; junction bases not matched to a gene: 14. The CDR3 nucleotides read TGCGCCAGCAGCTTCAGCCTCCCGGGACAGGGGAGGGATACGCAGTATTTT. Protein product: CASSFSLPGQGRDTQYF.

This clone was found a few times. V usage is TRBV19 and J usage is TRBJ2-7; D possibly corresponds to TRBD1 (6 bases). With 6 bases removed from V and 2 bases from J, the gap between germline ends came to 14 bases. The length of the CDR3 is 14 residues. Germline CDR1 is LNHDA and CDR2 is SQIVND (reference sequence). CDR3 amino acids: CASSPTGNPYEQYF. DNA for the CDR3: TGTGCCAGTAGCCCTACAGGGAACCCCTACGAGCAGTACTTC.

The V and J genes are TRBV18 and TRBJ1-1; D not certain. The CDR3 spans 15 residues. Per the germline V gene, CDR1 is KGHSH and CDR2 is LQKENI. Trimming shortened V by 3 bases and J by 7 bases, and 18 bases separated the two germline ends. DNA of the CDR3: TGTGCCAGCTCACCTCTCCAAAATGTAGAAGTTGAAGCTTTCTTT. Protein product: CASSPLQNVEVEAFF.

This chain uses TRBV5-5 with TRBJ1-1; a possible D gene is TRBD1 (5 bases). CDR1 and CDR2 (germline): SGHKS, YYEKEE (reference sequence). Trimming cost V 10 bases and J 0 bases, with 13 bases left between them. The CDR3 consists of 13 residues. The CDR3 spells CASGGRLNTEAFF. CDR3 sequence (DNA): TGTGCCTCCGGGGGGAGACTGAACACTGAAGCTTTCTTT.

The CDR3 coding sequence is TGCGCCAGCAGCCAAGAAATCAGGCCGGGGAATTCACCCCTCCACTTT. Its protein product is CASSQEIRPGNSPLHF. The chain has TRBV4-3 and TRBJ1-6; the D is unclear. Germline CDR1 LGHNA, CDR2 YSLEER. The V end lost 0 bases, the J end lost 7 bases, and 13 bases lay between the germline ends. The CDR3 covers 16 residues.

This clone was counted a single time. The rearrangement uses TRBV24-1 and TRBJ1-1; 7 positions agree with TRBD1. The CDR3 has 14 amino acids. V trimming: 3 bases; J trimming: 11 bases; junction bases outside the gene matches: 11. CDR1 KGHDR and CDR2 SFDVKD come from the germline V gene. CDR3 in amino acids: CATSDRRQGSRAFF. The CDR3, as DNA: TGTGCCACCAGTGATCGACGACAGGGCTCTCGGGCTTTCTTT.

The chain uses TRBV25-1 and TRBJ2-1; TRBD1 is a possible D gene (6 bases). Trimming removed 3 bases from V and 8 bases from J, with 11 bases in between. Germline V CDR1 and CDR2: MGHDK, SYGVNS. The CDR3 runs to 13 residues. CDR3 in DNA: TGTGCCAGCAGTGAGTTAGGGGGACATGAGCAGTTCTTC. This codes for CASSELGGHEQFF.

The J gene is TRBJ1-1, the V gene TRBV7-9; possibly TRBD1 for D (5 bases). The V gene's germline CDR1 is SEHNR and CDR2 FQNEAQ (reference sequence). V lost 2 bases, J lost 0 bases, and 10 bases lay in between. CDR3 length equals 15 residues. The chain's CDR3 is CASSLMGGVNTEAFF. In DNA form, the CDR3 reads TGTGCCAGCAGCTTAATGGGGGGTGTGAACACTGAAGCTTTCTTT.

J is TRBJ1-1 and V is TRBV12-5; 9 bases fit TRBD1. The CDR3 extends over 16 amino acids. Germline CDR1 LGHNT, CDR2 FRNRAP. Trimming removed 6 bases from V and 2 bases from J; junction bases left unmatched: 10. DNA of the CDR3: TGTGCTAGTGGAAGCCTGAGGGACAGGGAAAACACTGAAGCTTTCTTT. Protein: CASGSLRDRENTEAFF.

The rearrangement joins TRBV2 to TRBJ1-5; D unclear. The germline CDR1 and CDR2 sequences are SNHLY and FYNNEI. CDR3 size: 15 residues. The V end lost 8 bases, the J end lost 0 bases, and 14 bases lay between the germline ends. The CDR3 region has the DNA TGTGCCAGCTCGGAACAGTTCAGTAGCAATCAGCCCCAGCATTTT. This gives the protein CASSEQFSSNQPQHF. The complete variable domain, with remaining parts taken from reference TRBV2 and TRBJ1-5, reads EPEVTQTPSHQVTQMGQEVILRCVPISNHLYFYWYRQILGQKVEFLVSFYNNEISEKSEIFDDQFSVERPDGSNFTLKIRSTKLEDSAMYFCASSEQFSSNQPQHFGDGTRLSIL.

A single count supports this clone. The rearrangement uses TRBV6-1 and TRBJ2-2; 8 bases fit TRBD1. V was clipped by 1 base and J by 3 bases; unmatched bases: 10. Germline loops: CDR1 MNHNS, CDR2 SASEGT. This CDR3 region has 18 residues. CDR3 sequence: CASSEGTGFRGHTGELFF. CDR3 bases: TGTGCCAGCAGTGAAGGGACAGGGTTCAGGGGCCACACCGGGGAGCTGTTTTTT.

The V and J genes are TRBV6-5 and TRBJ1-1; D remains unclear. Looked up from germline, CDR1 is MNHEY and CDR2 is SVGAGI. Trimming removed 8 bases from V and 5 bases from J, with 21 bases in between. The CDR3 consists of 15 residues. As DNA, the CDR3 is TGTGCCAGCGGCCTGGCACCATCTAGAGGAACTGAAGCTTTCTTT. Residues: CASGLAPSRGTEAFF.

This sequence joins TRBV5-1 and TRBJ1-1; no clear D gene. The CDR3 has 13 amino acids. V was cut by 3 bases and J by 2 bases, with 8 bases left in between. CDR1 is SGHRS and CDR2 is YFSETQ in the germline V gene. The CDR3, as DNA: TGCGCCAGCAGCTGGGAGATAAACACTGAAGCTTTCTTT. It encodes CASSWEINTEAFF.

This clone was detected once. This chain uses TRBV7-8 with TRBJ1-2, with D hard to call. Germline CDR1 SGHVS, CDR2 FQNEAQ. With 5 bases removed from V and 4 bases from J, the gap between germline ends came to 11 bases. This CDR3 contains 13 residues. CDR3 sequence reads: CASSPSRGYGYTF. CDR3 DNA sequence: TGTGCCAGCAGCCCTAGCCGGGGCTATGGCTACACCTTC.

The chain has TRBV10-3 and TRBJ1-6; tentatively, D is TRBD1 (5 bases). The CDR3 runs 16 residues. Germline CDR1 reads ENHRY; CDR2 reads SYGVKD. V lost 1 base and J 6 bases, leaving 13 bases between the germline ends. This chain's CDR3 is CAISEFVGAGNSPLHF. CDR3 coding DNA: TGTGCCATCAGTGAGTTTGTAGGGGCAGGTAATTCACCCCTCCACTTT.

This sequence joins TRBV19 and TRBJ1-6, with D possibly TRBD1 on 6 matching bases. The V gene's germline CDR1 is LNHDA and CDR2 SQIVND (reference sequence). V was pared by 6 bases and J by 11 bases, with 23 bases between. This CDR3 contains 16 residues. In nucleotides, the CDR3 is TGTGCCAGTAGGGCCCGGGGGGGCGCCTTTCTAACACCCCTCCACTTT. Protein product: CASRARGGAFLTPLHF. The full variable domain, in which reference TRBV19 and TRBJ1-6 provide the parts outside the CDR3, is DGGITQSPKYLFRKEGQNVTLSCEQNLNHDAMYWYRQDPGQGLRLIYYSQIVNDFQKGDIAEGYSVSREKKESFPLTVTSAQKNPTAFYLCASRARGGAFLTPLHFGNGTRLTVT.

The chain links TRBV19 to TRBJ1-1; 8 bases are shared with TRBD1. The V gene's germline CDR1 is LNHDA and CDR2 SQIVND (reference sequence). The V segment lost 6 bases and the J segment 2 bases; nucleotides outside the gene matches: 5. CDR3 length: 14 amino acids. The CDR3 region has the DNA TGTGCCAGTAGCCTGGGACAGGATAACACTGAAGCTTTCTTT. This gives the protein CASSLGQDNTEAFF.

Here the CDR3 DNA reads TGCGCCAGCAGAATCCTGCCTACCGGGGCGAACACCGGGGAGCTGTTTTTT. Its translation is CASRILPTGANTGELFF. V usage is TRBV5-1 and J usage is TRBJ2-2, with D tentatively TRBD2 (5 bases). The CDR3 has 17 amino acids. Germline CDR1 SGHRS, CDR2 YFSETQ. With 5 bases removed from V and 0 bases from J, the gap between germline ends came to 17 bases.

The rearrangement joins TRBV6-5 to TRBJ1-1, with D possibly being TRBD1 (6 bases). In germline, CDR1 is MNHEY, CDR2 SVGAGI. This CDR3 region has 13 residues. Trimming removed 5 bases from V and 3 bases from J, with 10 bases in between. CDR3 coding DNA: TGTGCCAGCAGTCCTACAGGGTACACTGAAGCTTTCTTT. It codes for CASSPTGYTEAFF.

This chain joins TRBV6-5 and TRBJ2-7; 9 nucleotides align to TRBD1. V was clipped by 5 bases and J by 1 base; unmatched bases: 6. The CDR3 runs to 15 residues. CDR1 is MNHEY and CDR2 is SVGAGI in the germline V gene. The CDR3 spells CASSTTGGSSYEQYF. The CDR3 DNA sequence: TGTGCCAGCAGTACGACAGGGGGGAGTTCCTACGAGCAGTACTTC.

The CDR3 sequence is CASSHGTGERPLHF. CDR3 sequence (DNA): TGTGCCAGCAGCCATGGGACAGGGGAACGTCCCCTCCACTTT. This rearrangement joins TRBV3-1 (or the pseudogene TRBV3-2) to TRBJ1-6; 10 bases align to TRBD1. Germline CDR1 and CDR2: LGHDT and YNNKEL (reference sequence). There are 14 residues in the CDR3. The ends lost 3 bases at V and 13 bases at J; junction bases unmatched: 6.

CDR3 sequence (DNA): TGTGCCAGCAGCTTTTCCGGACAGGGGCAGACTGAAGCTTTCTTT. Amino acids: CASSFSGQGQTEAFF. The chain combines TRBV7-3 with TRBJ1-1, with 9 bases aligning to TRBD1. Trimming removed 3 bases from V and 5 bases from J; junction bases left unmatched: 7. In germline, CDR1 is SGHTA, CDR2 FQGTGA. The CDR3 has 15 amino acids.

This clone was recorded a few times. The sample carries other DNA sequences with the same CDR3. The CDR3 DNA reads TGTGCCAGCTCACCGGGGACAAATGAAAAACTGTTTTTT. It translates to CASSPGTNEKLFF. The chain carries TRBV18 and TRBJ1-4; tentative D call: TRBD1 (6 bases). CDR3 size: 13 residues. The V gene lost 3 bases and the J gene lost 5 bases, with 7 bases spanning the gap. Germline CDR1 is KGHSH and CDR2 is LQKENI.

The J gene is TRBJ2-1, the V gene TRBV9; TRBD1 aligns across 9 bases. The CDR3 is 16 residues long. After removal of 3 bases from V and 8 bases from J, the junction contained 12 bases not matched to a gene. Germline V lookup: CDR1 SGDLS, CDR2 YYNGEE. As DNA, the CDR3 is TGTGCCAGCAGCGAGAACCGGGACAGGGTTTCGGATGAGCAGTTCTTC. This translates into CASSENRDRVSDEQFF.

This clone came up once. The J gene is TRBJ1-1, the V gene TRBV27; possibly TRBD1 for D (6 bases). The CDR3 extends over 16 amino acids. V was clipped by 6 bases and J by 0 bases, with 17 bases between them. The germline CDR1 and CDR2 sequences are MNHEY and SMNVEV (reference sequence). The CDR3 DNA is TGTGCCAGCAGCCATACTTACAGGGCCATGAACACTGAAGCTTTCTTT. Protein sequence: CASSHTYRAMNTEAFF.

This chain links TRBV9 with TRBJ1-1; D is uncertain. Germline V gene lookup returns CDR1 SGDLS and CDR2 YYNGEE. The CDR3 totals 17 residues. V gave up 3 bases and J gave up 1 base, with 19 bases separating them. CDR3 DNA sequence: TGTGCCAGCAGCGGGAAACAGTCGACGGTTGGGAACACTGAAGCTTTCTTT. It encodes CASSGKQSTVGNTEAFF.